This T cell receptor beta chain came from a study of T cell responses to AZD1222 COVID-19 vaccine. Study-level points and caveats: Increased Spike-specific TCR breadth and depth were observed after two AZD1222 doses.

Clones were sequenced by immunoSEQ multiplex PCR, and TCRdb holds only the in-frame ones, with some missing. In the table there are roughly 250,000 clones, 93% of which are singletons. The CDR3 spans 15 residues. Germline CDR1 MNHEY, CDR2 SVGAGI. V gave up 5 bases and J gave up 5 bases, with 18 bases separating them. About this clone: As yet, its antigen is unknown.

This clonotype was sampled from an adult in good health. This specimen was peripheral blood, taken on day 0 of AZD1222 vaccination. The chain combines TRBV6-5 with TRBJ1-1; tentative D call: TRBD1 (5 bases). CDR3 residues: CASSLGGPRGTEAFF. DNA of the CDR3: TGTGCCAGCAGTCTCGGGGGTCCTCGGGGAACTGAAGCTTTCTTT.